This T cell receptor (beta chain) is drawn from a study of blood T cell repertoires in COVID-19 (dated by TCRdb to about 2020). Notes on the research overall: Samples from collaborators originated in the United States, Italy and Spain and spanned both the acute and convalescent phases of COVID-19. The prospective study material was composed of cDNA or gDNA derived from T cells, B-cell-depleted T cells, or PBMCs. Where available, HLA class I and class II types were obtained from metadata supplied by the sample provider rather than from assay-based typing. Samples were obtained from the ongoing ImmuneRACE study (first 160 participants) and from 1,254 subjects provided by 6 global collaborators. Nearly every sample came with metadata listing a de-identified subject ID, COVID-19 status, age in years and sex. The repertoires were released in a freely available public database meant as a resource for research on the immune response to SARS-CoV-2. Deeply sampled blood TCRbeta repertoires from subjects exposed to, actively infected with, or recovered from COVID-19 were included in the dataset.

Beyond this particular receptor, the publication reports: How much clinical and demographic metadata was included differed by source and by participant, and the metadata was provided uncurated.

One collaborating source in Seattle enrolled patients while the patients were actively infected and followed the patients over time throughout the course of disease. Collaborating institutions collected whole blood in K2EDTA tubes following their own protocols. For TCRbeta analysis, collaborator samples were shipped as frozen whole blood, as isolated PBMCs, or as DNA extracted from either sample type. TCRbeta CDR3 regions were amplified from genomic DNA by means of the immunoSEQ Assay, a bias-controlled multiplex PCR. Under the source paper's analysis protocol: The number of nucleated cells in each sample was estimated from the amplification of reference gene primers within the assay. To quantify the absolute abundance of each unique TCRbeta CDR3 rearrangement, sequence reads were collapsed and filtered. For each sample, productive Simpson clonality was calculated as the square root of Simpson's diversity index over productive rearrangements. TCRdb carries this immuneACCESS record with in-frame sequences only. Its versions omit some clonotypes, under half of them owing to an unresolved V gene in the studies checked, with the rest unexplained. Clonal size and the V and J genes are those of that table, whereas D and trimming came from the DNA. The sample profile shows some 200,000 clones; approximately 86% of them were found once. The ten largest account for over 1% of the sample.

Spanning cysteine to phenylalanine, the CDR3 consists of 14 amino acids. CDR3 DNA only is kept here, 42 bases in frame from base 1. For this chain, trimming is 4 bases at the V end and 3 bases at the J end, and the number of junction bases without a gene match is 4. The germline V gene encodes CDR1 SGDLS and CDR2 YYNGEE. With regard to this clone: The antigen this receptor binds is unknown. No quality values exist for individual bases; no much larger clone is one base distant.

The material sequenced was peripheral blood. The TCR sequence derives from a woman between 25 and 40 years old with COVID-19, enrolled during active disease. The sequence links TRBV9 to TRBJ1-3, with 7 middle bases fitting TRBD1. This receptor carries the CDR3 CASSQGQSGNTIYF. The DNA is as follows: TGTGCCAGCAGCCAGGGACAGAGTGGAAACACCATATATTTT.